The rows below give T cell receptor beta chains drawn from one sample of a study of T cell responses to AZD1222 COVID-19 vaccine. The table came from immunoSEQ multiplex PCR; TCRdb's copy has only in-frame clones and leaves some out. This table has about 110,000 clones, around 92% appearing once. The input for sequencing was peripheral blood, taken 28 days after the second AZD1222 dose. These TCRs come from an adult who received the AZD1222 COVID-19 vaccine. Each CDR3 is given with its conserved first and last residue. D genes are given only for firm matches.

j_gene: TRBJ2-3; v_gene: TRBV12-5; d_gene: NA; len: 16; CDR3aa: CASGPGGTTSTDTQYF; CDR3nt: TGTGCTAGTGGTCCCGGGGGTACTACTAGCACAGATACGCAGTATTTT
j_gene: TRBJ1-2; v_gene: TRBV6-1; d_gene: NA; len: 15; CDR3aa: CASSEPFRRGLGYTF; CDR3nt: TGTGCCAGCAGTGAACCTTTCAGGCGGGGCCTTGGCTACACCTTC
j_gene: TRBJ1-4; v_gene: TRBV28; d_gene: NA; len: 15; CDR3aa: CASSFGGMANEKLFF; CDR3nt: TGTGCCAGCAGTTTCGGGGGCATGGCTAATGAAAAACTGTTTTTT
j_gene: TRBJ2-3; v_gene: TRBV28; d_gene: TRBD2; len: 15; CDR3aa: CASSLPGTRTDTQYF; CDR3nt: TGTGCCAGCAGTTTACCCGGGACTAGGACAGATACGCAGTATTTT
j_gene: TRBJ1-4; v_gene: TRBV4-3; d_gene: NA; len: 15; CDR3aa: CASSHLGATNEKLFF; CDR3nt: TGCGCCAGCAGCCACTTAGGGGCAACTAATGAAAAACTGTTTTTT
j_gene: TRBJ1-5; v_gene: TRBV7-2; d_gene: NA; len: 13; CDR3aa: CASSLGRDQPQHF; CDR3nt: TGTGCCAGCAGCTTGGGTAGGGATCAGCCCCAGCATTTT
j_gene: TRBJ2-1; v_gene: TRBV9; d_gene: NA; len: 16; CDR3aa: CASSVGRAASYNEQFF; CDR3nt: TGTGCCAGCAGCGTGGGACGAGCGGCCTCCTACAATGAGCAGTTCTTC
j_gene: TRBJ1-2; v_gene: TRBV27; d_gene: TRBD1; len: 14; CDR3aa: CASSRTGGNYGYTF; CDR3nt: TGTGCCAGCAGCCGGACAGGGGGCAACTATGGCTACACCTTC
j_gene: TRBJ2-1; v_gene: TRBV20-1; d_gene: NA; len: 11; CDR3aa: CSARGASGEFF; CDR3nt: TGCAGTGCTAGGGGGGCTTCTGGAGAATTCTTC
j_gene: TRBJ2-1; v_gene: TRBV19; d_gene: NA; len: 12; CDR3aa: CASSRLGNEQFF; CDR3nt: TGTGCCAGTAGTAGGTTAGGGAATGAGCAGTTCTTC